This is a list of T cell receptor beta chains from one sample in a study of shared clonotypes between healthy human individuals. This table comes from immunoSEQ multiplex PCR, and its TCRdb copy is limited to in-frame clones, with some not included. The sample yields hundreds of thousands of clones, roughly 70% seen once. The material sequenced was memory CD4+ T cells sorted from blood. Receptor source: a woman under 40 in good health. CDR3s include the opening cysteine and the closing phenylalanine or tryptophan. The D gene is left open where the match is weak. Size values are once, few and many counts, or a class for expanded clones, and some rows have none.

CDR3	DNA	D	size	V	J
CASSPDSPYEQYF	TGTGCCAGCTCACCGGACAGCCCCTACGAGCAGTACTTC	-	-	TRBV18	TRBJ2-7
CASSSGQGTDTQYF	TGTGCCAGCAGTTCGGGACAGGGCACAGATACGCAGTATTTT	TRBD1	-	TRBV27	TRBJ2-3
CASSPWTGTLRGFF	TGTGCCAGCAGTCCATGGACAGGAACACTGCGGGGGTTCTTT	TRBD1	-	TRBV28	TRBJ1-1
CASSGSAGFSNQPQHF	TGTGCCAGCAGTGGCTCCGCGGGGTTCAGCAATCAGCCCCAGCATTTT	-	-	TRBV25-1	TRBJ1-5
CASSLLSPGAFPSVISYNEQFF	TGTGCCAGCAGTTTACTATCTCCAGGCGCTTTTCCCAGTGTAATCTCCTACAATGAGCAGTTCTTC	-	-	TRBV28	TRBJ2-1
CASSPDRSLHTGELFF	TGTGCCAGCAGTCCGGACAGATCGCTACATACCGGGGAGCTGTTTTTT	-	-	TRBV28	TRBJ2-2
CASSSMTVMNTEAFF	TGTGCCAGCAGCTCGATGACAGTGATGAACACTGAAGCTTTCTTT	-	-	TRBV7-9	TRBJ1-1
CASSPPAQGTYNEQFF	TGTGCCAGCTCACCACCGGCACAGGGAACCTACAATGAGCAGTTCTTC	-	-	TRBV18	TRBJ2-1
CASSLGPNPRGNTEAFF	TGTGCCAGCAGCTTGGGACCCAACCCCCGGGGGAACACTGAAGCTTTCTTT	-	-	TRBV11-2	TRBJ1-1
CASSYGTGRSNYGYTF	TGTGCCAGCAGTTACGGGACAGGGCGCTCTAACTATGGCTACACCTTC	TRBD1	-	TRBV6-5	TRBJ1-2
CASSPVWQGEETQYF	TGTGCCAGCTCACCGGTTTGGCAGGGCGAAGAGACCCAGTACTTC	-	-	TRBV18	TRBJ2-5
CSVELAGGTDTQYF	TGCAGCGTTGAACTAGCGGGCGGAACAGATACGCAGTATTTT	TRBD2	few	TRBV29-1	TRBJ2-3
CASSRSEETGNTIYF	TGCGCCAGCTCTCGGAGTGAGGAAACTGGAAACACCATATATTTT	-	-	TRBV5-1	TRBJ1-3
CASRYNYGYTF	TGTGCCAGCAGGTACAACTATGGCTACACCTTC	-	-	TRBV28	TRBJ1-2
CASSVGFNTEAFF	TGTGCCAGCAGCGTGGGCTTTAACACTGAAGCTTTCTTT	-	many	TRBV9	TRBJ1-1
CASSSLQGAGNTIYF	TGTGCCAGCAGCTCTCTACAGGGGGCTGGAAACACCATATATTTT	TRBD1	-	TRBV11-2	TRBJ1-3
CASSLTGAPTDTQYF	TGTGCCAGCAGCTTAACTGGAGCCCCGACAGATACGCAGTATTTT	-	-	TRBV7-6	TRBJ2-3
CASSRDPGAWNEQFF	TGTGCCAGCAGCCGTGATCCAGGGGCTTGGAATGAGCAGTTCTTC	-	-	TRBV7-7	TRBJ2-1
CASRQGARNEQYF	TGTGCCAGCAGACAGGGGGCGAGGAACGAGCAGTACTTC	TRBD1	-	TRBV2	TRBJ2-7
CASTTRPGQADGYTF	TGTGCCAGTACCACCCGCCCGGGACAGGCTGATGGCTACACCTTC	TRBD1	few	TRBV19	TRBJ1-2
CAWNKQGVSTGELFF	TGTGCCTGGAACAAACAGGGGGTGAGCACCGGGGAGCTGTTTTTT	TRBD1	few	TRBV30	TRBJ2-2
CASSGLSRSDSYEQYF	TGTGCCAGCTCGGGCCTGTCGAGGTCTGATTCCTACGAGCAGTACTTC	-	-	TRBV28	TRBJ2-7
CASSVHGGTEAFF	TGTGCCAGCAGCGTTCATGGGGGCACTGAAGCTTTCTTT	-	-	TRBV9	TRBJ1-1
CARSGASGTYTQYF	TGTGCCAGGTCCGGGGCTAGCGGGACATATACGCAGTATTTT	TRBD2	-	TRBV2	TRBJ2-3
CASSLQQGGGVETQYF	TGTGCCAGCAGCCTACAACAGGGCGGCGGTGTGGAGACCCAGTACTTC	-	-	TRBV7-2	TRBJ2-5
CAWSVGYRGNYGYTF	TGTGCCTGGAGTGTAGGATACAGGGGGAACTATGGCTACACCTTC	TRBD1	-	TRBV30	TRBJ1-2
CASSTEVSTDTQYF	TGTGCCAGTAGTACGGAGGTGAGCACAGATACGCAGTATTTT	-	-	TRBV19	TRBJ2-3
CASSLEGGPVGYGYTF	TGCGCCAGCAGCCTAGAGGGAGGCCCGGTGGGCTATGGCTACACCTTC	-	-	TRBV4-1	TRBJ1-2
CASRPDRHNEKLFF	TGTGCCAGCAGACCCGACAGACATAATGAAAAACTGTTTTTT	-	many	TRBV27	TRBJ1-4
CASRGRAMNTEAFF	TGTGCCAGCAGAGGAAGAGCCATGAACACTGAAGCTTTCTTT	-	-	TRBV28	TRBJ1-1
CARSLRQVRQPQHF	TGTGCCAGATCCCTCAGACAGGTTCGACAGCCCCAGCATTTT	-	-	TRBV25-1	TRBJ1-5
CASSPTGGTYEQYF	TGTGCCAGCAGCCCAACCGGGGGTACCTACGAGCAGTACTTC	-	-	TRBV7-9	TRBJ2-7
CASRRTGVSGNTIYF	TGCGCCAGCAGAAGGACAGGCGTCTCTGGAAACACCATATATTTT	TRBD1	-	TRBV5-1	TRBJ1-3
CASNSQRSSYNEQFF	TGTGCCAGCAATTCCCAGCGAAGCTCCTACAATGAGCAGTTCTTC	-	-	TRBV27	TRBJ2-1
CASTWTATDTQYF	TGTGCCAGCACCTGGACAGCCACAGATACGCAGTATTTT	-	-	TRBV7-9	TRBJ2-3
CASSVDNSGSPDTQYF	TGTGCCAGCAGCGTAGATAATAGCGGGAGCCCAGATACGCAGTATTTT	TRBD2	-	TRBV9	TRBJ2-3
CAWSRGPYEQYF	TGTGCCTGGAGTCGGGGCCCATACGAGCAGTACTTC	-	-	TRBV30	TRBJ2-7